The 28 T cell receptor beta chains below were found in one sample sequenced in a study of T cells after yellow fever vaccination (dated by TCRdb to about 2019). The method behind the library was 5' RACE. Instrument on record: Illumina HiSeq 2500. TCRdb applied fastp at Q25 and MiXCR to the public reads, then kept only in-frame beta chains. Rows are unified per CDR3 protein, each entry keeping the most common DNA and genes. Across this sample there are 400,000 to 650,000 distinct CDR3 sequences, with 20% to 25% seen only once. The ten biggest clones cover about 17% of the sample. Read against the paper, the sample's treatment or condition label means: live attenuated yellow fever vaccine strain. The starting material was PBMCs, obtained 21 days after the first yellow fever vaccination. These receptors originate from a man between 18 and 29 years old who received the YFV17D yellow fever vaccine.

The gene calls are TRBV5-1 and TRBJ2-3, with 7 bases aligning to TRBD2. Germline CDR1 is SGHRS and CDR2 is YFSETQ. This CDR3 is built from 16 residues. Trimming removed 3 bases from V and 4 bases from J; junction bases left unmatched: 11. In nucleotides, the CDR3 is TGCGCCAGCAGCTCGAGGCTAGCGGATGGGGCAGATACGCAGTATTTT. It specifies CASSSRLADGADTQYF. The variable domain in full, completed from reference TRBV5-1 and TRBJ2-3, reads KAGVTQTPRYLIKTRGQQVTLSCSPISGHRSVSWYQQTPGQGLQFLFEYFSETQRNKGNFPGRFSGRQFSNSRSEMNVSTLELGDSALYLCASSSRLADGADTQYFGPGTRLTVL.

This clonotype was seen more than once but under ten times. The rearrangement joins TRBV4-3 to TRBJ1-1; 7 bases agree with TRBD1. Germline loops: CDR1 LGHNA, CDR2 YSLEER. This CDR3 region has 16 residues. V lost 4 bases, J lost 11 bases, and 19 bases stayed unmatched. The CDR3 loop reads CASSPTTQSGGGMAFF. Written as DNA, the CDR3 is TGCGCCAGCAGCCCTACTACCCAATCAGGGGGAGGAATGGCTTTCTTT.

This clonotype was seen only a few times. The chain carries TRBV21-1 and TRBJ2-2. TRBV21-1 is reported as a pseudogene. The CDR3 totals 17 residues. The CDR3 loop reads CASSKDDVSRNTGELFF. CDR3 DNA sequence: TGTGCCAGCAGCAAAGATGACGTATCACGGAACACCGGGGAGCTGTTTTTT.

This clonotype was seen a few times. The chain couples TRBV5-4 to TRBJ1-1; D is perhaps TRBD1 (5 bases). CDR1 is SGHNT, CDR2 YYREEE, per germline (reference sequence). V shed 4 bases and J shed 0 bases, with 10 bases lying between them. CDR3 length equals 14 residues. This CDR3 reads CASSPGLMNTEAFF. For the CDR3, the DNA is TGTGCCAGCAGCCCGGGACTGATGAACACTGAAGCTTTCTTT.

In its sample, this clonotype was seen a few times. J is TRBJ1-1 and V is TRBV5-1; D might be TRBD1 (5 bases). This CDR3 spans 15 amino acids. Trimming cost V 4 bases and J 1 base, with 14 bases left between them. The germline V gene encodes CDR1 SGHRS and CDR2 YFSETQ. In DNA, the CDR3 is TGCGCCAGCAGCCTAAGCCCCGACAGGAACACTGAAGCTTTCTTT. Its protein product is CASSLSPDRNTEAFF.

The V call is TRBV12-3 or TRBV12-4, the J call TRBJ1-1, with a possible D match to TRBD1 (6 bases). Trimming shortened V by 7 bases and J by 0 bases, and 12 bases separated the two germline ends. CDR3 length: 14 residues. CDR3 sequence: CASTLRTVNTEAFF. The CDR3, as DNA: TGTGCCAGCACCTTGAGGACAGTGAACACTGAAGCTTTCTTT.

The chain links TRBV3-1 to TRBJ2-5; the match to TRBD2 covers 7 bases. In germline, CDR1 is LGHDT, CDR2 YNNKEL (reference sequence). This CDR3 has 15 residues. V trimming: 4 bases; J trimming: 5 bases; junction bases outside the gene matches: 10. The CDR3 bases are TGTGCCAGCAGCCCTCGCGGGGGAAGCGGGGAGACCCAGTACTTC. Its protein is CASSPRGGSGETQYF.

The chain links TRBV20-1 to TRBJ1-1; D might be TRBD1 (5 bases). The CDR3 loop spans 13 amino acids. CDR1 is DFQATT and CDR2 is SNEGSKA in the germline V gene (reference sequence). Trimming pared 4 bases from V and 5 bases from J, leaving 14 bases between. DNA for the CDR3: TGCAGTGCTAAGGGCAGGGTGGAGACTGAAGCTTTCTTT. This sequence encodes CSAKGRVETEAFF.

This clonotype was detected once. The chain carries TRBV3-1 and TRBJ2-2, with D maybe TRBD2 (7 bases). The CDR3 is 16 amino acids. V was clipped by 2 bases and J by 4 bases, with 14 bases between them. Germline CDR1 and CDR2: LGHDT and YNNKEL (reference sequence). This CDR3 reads CASSQTSAGATGELFF. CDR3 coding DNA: TGTGCCAGCAGCCAAACTAGCGCGGGGGCCACCGGGGAGCTGTTTTTT.

CDR3 DNA: TGTGCCAGCAGCTTGGTTGACAGGGAGCTGTTTTTT. Translated, it gives CASSLVDRELFF. The V call is TRBV5-5, the J call TRBJ2-2; D is unclear. This CDR3 region has 12 residues. V was pared by 0 bases and J by 9 bases, with 6 bases between. Germline V CDR1 and CDR2: SGHKS, YYEKEE (reference sequence).

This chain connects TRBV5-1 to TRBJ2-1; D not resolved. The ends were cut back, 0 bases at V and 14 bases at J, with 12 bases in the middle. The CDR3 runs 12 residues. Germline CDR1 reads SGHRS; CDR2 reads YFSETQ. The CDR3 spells CASSLDLGIKFF. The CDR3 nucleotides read TGCGCCAGCAGCTTGGATCTAGGGATAAAGTTCTTC. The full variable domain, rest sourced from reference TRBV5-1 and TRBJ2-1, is KAGVTQTPRYLIKTRGQQVTLSCSPISGHRSVSWYQQTPGQGLQFLFEYFSETQRNKGNFPGRFSGRQFSNSRSEMNVSTLELGDSALYLCASSLDLGIKFFGPGTRLTVL.

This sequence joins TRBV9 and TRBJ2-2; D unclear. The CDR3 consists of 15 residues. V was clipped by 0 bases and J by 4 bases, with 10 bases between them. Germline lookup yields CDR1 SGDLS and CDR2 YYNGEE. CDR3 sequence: CASSVVGLSTGELFF. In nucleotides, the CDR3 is TGTGCCAGCAGCGTAGTGGGGTTGAGCACCGGGGAGCTGTTTTTT.

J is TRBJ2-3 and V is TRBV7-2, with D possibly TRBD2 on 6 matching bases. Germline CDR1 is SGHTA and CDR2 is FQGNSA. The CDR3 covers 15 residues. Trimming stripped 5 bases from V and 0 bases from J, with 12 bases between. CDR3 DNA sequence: TGTGCCAGCAGCCCACAGGCGGGGAGCACAGATACGCAGTATTTT. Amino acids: CASSPQAGSTDTQYF.

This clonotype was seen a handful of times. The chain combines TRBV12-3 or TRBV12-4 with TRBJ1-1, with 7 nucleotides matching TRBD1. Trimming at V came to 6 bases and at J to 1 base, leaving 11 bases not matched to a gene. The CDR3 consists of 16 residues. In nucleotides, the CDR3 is TGTGCCAGCAGCAGCTTAGGGGGCTATAAGAACACTGAAGCTTTCTTT. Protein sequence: CASSSLGGYKNTEAFF.

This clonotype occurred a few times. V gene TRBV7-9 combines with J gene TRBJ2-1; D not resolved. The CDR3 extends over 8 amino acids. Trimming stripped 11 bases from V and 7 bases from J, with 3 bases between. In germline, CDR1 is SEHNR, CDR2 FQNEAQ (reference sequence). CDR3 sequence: CAGNEQFF. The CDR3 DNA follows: TGTGCCGGGAATGAGCAGTTCTTC. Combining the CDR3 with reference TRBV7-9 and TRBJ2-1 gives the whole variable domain DTGVSQNPRHKITKRGQNVTFRCDPISEHNRLYWYRQTLGQGPEFLTYFQNEAQLEKSRLLSDRFSAERPKGSFSTLEIQRTEQGDSAMYLCAGNEQFFGPGTRLTVL.

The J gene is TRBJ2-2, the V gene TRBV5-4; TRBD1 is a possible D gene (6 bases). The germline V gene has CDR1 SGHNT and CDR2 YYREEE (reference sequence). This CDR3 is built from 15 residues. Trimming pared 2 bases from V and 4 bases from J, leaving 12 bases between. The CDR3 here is CASSFIQGGTGELFF. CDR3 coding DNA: TGTGCCAGCAGCTTTATACAGGGTGGCACCGGGGAGCTGTTTTTT. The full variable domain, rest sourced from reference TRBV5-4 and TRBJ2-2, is ETGVTQSPTHLIKTRGQQVTLRCSSQSGHNTVSWYQQALGQGPQFIFQYYREEENGRGNFPPRFSGLQFPNYSSELNVNALELDDSALYLCASSFIQGGTGELFFGEGSRLTVL.

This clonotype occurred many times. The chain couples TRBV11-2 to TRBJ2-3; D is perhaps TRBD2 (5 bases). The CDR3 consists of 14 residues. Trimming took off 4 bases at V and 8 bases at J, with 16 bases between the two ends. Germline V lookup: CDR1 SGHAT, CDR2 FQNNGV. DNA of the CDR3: TGTGCCAGCAGCTCACCCCGCGGCCGGGGTACGCAGTATTTT. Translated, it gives CASSSPRGRGTQYF. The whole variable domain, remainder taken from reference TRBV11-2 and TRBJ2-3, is EAGVAQSPRYKIIEKRQSVAFWCNPISGHATLYWYQQILGQGPKLLIQFQNNGVVDDSQLPKDRFSAERLKGVDSTLKIQPAKLEDSAVYLCASSSPRGRGTQYFGPGTRLTVL.

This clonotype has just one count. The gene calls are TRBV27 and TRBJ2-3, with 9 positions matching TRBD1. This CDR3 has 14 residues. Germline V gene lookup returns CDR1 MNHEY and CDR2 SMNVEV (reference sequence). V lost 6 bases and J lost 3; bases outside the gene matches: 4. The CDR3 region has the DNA TGTGCCAGCAGACATGGACAGGGGACAGATACGCAGTATTTT. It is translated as CASRHGQGTDTQYF.

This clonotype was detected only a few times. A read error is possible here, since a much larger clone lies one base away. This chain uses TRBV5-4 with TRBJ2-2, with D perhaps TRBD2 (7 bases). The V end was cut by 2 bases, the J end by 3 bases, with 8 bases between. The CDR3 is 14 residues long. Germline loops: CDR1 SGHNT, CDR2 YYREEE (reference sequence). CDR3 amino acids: CASSFGGHTGELFF. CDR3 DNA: TGTGCCAGCAGCTTCGGGGGGCACACCGGGGAGCTGTTTTTT.

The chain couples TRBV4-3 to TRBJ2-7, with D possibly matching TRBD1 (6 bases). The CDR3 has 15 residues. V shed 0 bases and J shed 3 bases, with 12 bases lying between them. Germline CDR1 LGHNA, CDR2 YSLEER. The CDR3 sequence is CASSQEWTANYEQYF. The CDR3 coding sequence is TGCGCCAGCAGCCAAGAATGGACAGCTAACTACGAGCAGTACTTC.

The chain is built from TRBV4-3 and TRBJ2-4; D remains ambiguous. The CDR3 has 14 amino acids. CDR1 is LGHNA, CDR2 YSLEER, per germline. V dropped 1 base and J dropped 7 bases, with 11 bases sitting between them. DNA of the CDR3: TGCGCCAGCAGCCAAGTAGCCGAAGGGAACATTCAGTACTTC. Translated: CASSQVAEGNIQYF.

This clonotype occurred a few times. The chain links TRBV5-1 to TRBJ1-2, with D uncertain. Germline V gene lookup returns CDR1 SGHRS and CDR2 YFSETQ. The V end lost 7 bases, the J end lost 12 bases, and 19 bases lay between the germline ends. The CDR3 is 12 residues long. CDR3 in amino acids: CASRSDGLIHTF. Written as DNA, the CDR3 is TGCGCCAGCCGGTCGGACGGCCTCATCCACACCTTC.

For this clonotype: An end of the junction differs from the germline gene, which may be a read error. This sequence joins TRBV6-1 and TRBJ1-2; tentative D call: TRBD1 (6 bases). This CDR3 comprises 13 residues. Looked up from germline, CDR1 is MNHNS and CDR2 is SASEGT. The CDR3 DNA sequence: TGTACCAGCAGCCTACAGGGTGCTGGCGGCTACACCTTC. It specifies CTSSLQGAGGYTF.

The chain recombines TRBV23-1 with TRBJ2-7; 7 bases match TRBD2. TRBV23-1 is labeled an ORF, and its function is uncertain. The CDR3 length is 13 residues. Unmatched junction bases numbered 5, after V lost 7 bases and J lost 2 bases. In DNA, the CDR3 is TGCGCCAGCATCCAGGCGGGGGCCTACGAGCAGTACGTC. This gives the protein CASIQAGAYEQYV.

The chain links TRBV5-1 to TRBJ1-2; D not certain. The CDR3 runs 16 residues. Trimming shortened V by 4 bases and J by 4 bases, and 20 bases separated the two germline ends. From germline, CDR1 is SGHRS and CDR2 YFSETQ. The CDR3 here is CASSPFGGIPSYGYTF. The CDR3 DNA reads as TGCGCCAGCAGCCCCTTCGGAGGGATACCCAGCTATGGCTACACCTTC.

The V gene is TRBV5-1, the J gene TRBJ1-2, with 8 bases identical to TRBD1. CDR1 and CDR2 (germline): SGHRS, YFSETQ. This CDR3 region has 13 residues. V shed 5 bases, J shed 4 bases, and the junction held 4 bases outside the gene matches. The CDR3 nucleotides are TGCGCCAGCAGAAGACAGGGGAGCTATGGCTACACCTTC. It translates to CASRRQGSYGYTF. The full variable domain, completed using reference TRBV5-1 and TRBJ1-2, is KAGVTQTPRYLIKTRGQQVTLSCSPISGHRSVSWYQQTPGQGLQFLFEYFSETQRNKGNFPGRFSGRQFSNSRSEMNVSTLELGDSALYLCASRRQGSYGYTFGSGTRLTVV.

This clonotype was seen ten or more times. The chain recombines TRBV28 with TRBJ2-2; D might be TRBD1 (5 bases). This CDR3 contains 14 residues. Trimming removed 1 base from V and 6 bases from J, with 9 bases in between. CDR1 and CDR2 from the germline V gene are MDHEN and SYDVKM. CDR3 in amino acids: CASSLSGIAGELFF. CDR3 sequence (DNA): TGTGCCAGCAGTTTATCAGGGATCGCCGGGGAGCTGTTTTTT.

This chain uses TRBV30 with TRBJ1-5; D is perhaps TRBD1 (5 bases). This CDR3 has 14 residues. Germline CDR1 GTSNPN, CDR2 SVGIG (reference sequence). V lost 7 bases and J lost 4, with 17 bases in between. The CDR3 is CASSGSGLNQPQHF. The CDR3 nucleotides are TGTGCCTCCTCGGGTTCGGGGCTTAATCAGCCCCAGCATTTT.